This note documents a single TCR beta chain sequence. The antigen is not known. Unique molecular identifiers were built into the TCR beta cDNA libraries. TCRdb independently ran MiXCR on the PCR reads; one entry per CDR3 protein. In the table there are 700,000 to 800,000 distinct CDR3 sequences, 25% to 30% of which are singletons. Trimming left V 1 base short and J 7 bases short, with 14 bases between. CDR1 is SGHDN, CDR2 FVKESK, per germline. The CDR3 sequence is 14 residues long. This record belongs to a study of post-analysis software for immune sequencing data. Overall study findings and caveats: There were a few TRBV segments more frequent in patients than controls, and TRBV5-6, TRBV5-1 and TRBV20-1 were among them. Comparison with controls showed significantly lower normalized Chao1 diversity in multiple sclerosis patients.

The receptor was derived from a girl aged 10-17 years with multiple sclerosis. Source material: blood. The chain carries TRBV14 and TRBJ2-7; D unclear. The CDR3 nucleotides read TGTGCCAGCAGCCAAGTAGCCAGCAACAATGAGCAGTACTTC. Translating it yields CASSQVASNNEQYF.